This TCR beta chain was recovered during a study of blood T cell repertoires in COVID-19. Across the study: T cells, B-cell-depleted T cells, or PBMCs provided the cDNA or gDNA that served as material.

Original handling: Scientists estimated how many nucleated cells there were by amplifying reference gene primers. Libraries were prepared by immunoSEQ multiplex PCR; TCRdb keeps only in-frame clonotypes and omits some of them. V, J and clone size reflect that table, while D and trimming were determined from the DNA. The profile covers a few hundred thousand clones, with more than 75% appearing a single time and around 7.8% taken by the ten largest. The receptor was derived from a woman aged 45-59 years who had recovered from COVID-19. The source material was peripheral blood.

The CDR3 spells CAWSSGLRNEQFF. DNA of the CDR3: TGTGCCTGGAGTAGCGGGCTTCGCAATGAGCAGTTCTTC. The gene calls are TRBV30 and TRBJ2-1; maybe TRBD2 (6 bases). Germline V CDR1 and CDR2: GTSNPN, SVGIG (reference sequence). The CDR3 loop spans 13 amino acids. The germline V and J ends were trimmed by 2 bases and 6 bases, with 11 bases remaining between them. Full variable domain (remainder filled in from reference TRBV30 and TRBJ2-1): SQTIHQWPATLVQPVGSPLSLECTVEGTSNPNLYWYRQAAGRGLQLLFYSVGIGQISSEVPQNLSASRPQDRQFILSSKKLLLSDSGFYLCAWSSGLRNEQFFGPGTRLTVL.